Below are 9 T cell receptor beta chains sequenced from a single sample in a study of molecular identifiers for immune sequencing clone quantification. TCRdb reprocessed the PCR reads via MiXCR and lists one record per CDR3 protein. The data contain approximately 54,000 distinct CDR3 sequences, roughly 24% of them singletons. Sequencing was done on a sample of naive CD8+ T cells from blood, with Jurkat cell RNA spiked in. Subset of the sample: FACS-sorted CD8+CD4-CCR7+CD45RA+ naive T cells. Receptors originate from a human donor in good health. Some libraries in this study had Jurkat cell RNA spiked in.

CDR3 amino acids: CASTGDSGGADTQYF. The CDR3 nucleotides read TGTGCCAGCACGGGGGACAGCGGTGGGGCAGATACGCAGTATTTT. The chain employs TRBV6-2 or TRBV6-3 and TRBJ2-3; D possibly corresponds to TRBD1 (7 bases). Germline values: CDR1 MNHEY, CDR2 SVGEGT. The V gene lost 7 bases and the J gene lost 4 bases, with 18 bases spanning the gap. This CDR3 has 15 amino acids.

This clonotype was counted at least ten times. This sequence joins TRBV28 and TRBJ1-5; TRBD1 might be the D (6 bases). CDR1 and CDR2 (germline): MDHEN, SYDVKM. V dropped 5 bases and J dropped 1 base, with 9 bases sitting between them. The CDR3 runs 14 residues. CDR3 loop: CASSGGGSNQPQHF. CDR3 in DNA: TGTGCCAGCAGTGGGGGGGGCAGCAATCAGCCCCAGCATTTT.

This clonotype was detected ten times or more. The chain combines TRBV3-1 with TRBJ1-2; the D gene is possibly TRBD1 (6 bases). The CDR3 has 15 amino acids. Germline CDR1 and CDR2: LGHDT and YNNKEL (reference sequence). V gave up 4 bases and J gave up 2 bases, with 14 bases separating them. CDR3 protein: CASSRTGFENYGYTF. The CDR3 DNA reads TGTGCCAGCAGCCGCACAGGGTTTGAAAACTATGGCTACACCTTC.

This clonotype was picked up many times. This chain joins TRBV25-1 and TRBJ2-5, with 7 bases lining up with TRBD1. Per germline, CDR1 MGHDK and CDR2 SYGVNS. The CDR3 length is 13 residues. Trimming at V came to 3 bases and at J to 2 bases, leaving 0 bases not matched to a gene. CDR3 DNA sequence: TGTGCCAGCAGTGAGGGACAGCAAGAGACCCAGTACTTC. Its protein is CASSEGQQETQYF.

The chain is built from TRBV21-1 and TRBJ2-4; TRBD2, the D gene given by the table, was not confirmed from the DNA. TRBV21-1 is given as a pseudogene. The CDR3 totals 16 residues. For the CDR3, the DNA is TGTGCCAGCAGCGCGAATAGCGGGGGTGAGAAAAACATTCAGTACTTC. Translation: CASSANSGGEKNIQYF.

With regard to this clonotype: A much larger clone differs from this one at a single base, so this may be a read error. The chain employs TRBV12-5 and TRBJ1-1; tentative D call: TRBD1 (5 bases). V was cut by 2 bases and J by 8 bases, with 12 bases left in between. Germline values: CDR1 LGHNT, CDR2 FRNRAP. CDR3 length equals 13 residues. CDR3 in amino acids: CASGLIPGGEAFF. In DNA, the CDR3 is TGTGCTAGTGGTTTGATACCGGGGGGAGAAGCTTTCTTT.

This clonotype was observed many times. The chain uses TRBV2 and TRBJ1-2; tentatively, D is TRBD1 (5 bases). The CDR3 consists of 15 residues. Trimming pared 2 bases from V and 6 bases from J, leaving 16 bases between. CDR1 and CDR2 (germline): SNHLY, FYNNEI. The CDR3 loop is CASSEYSAGYNGYTF. The DNA for the CDR3 is TGTGCCAGCAGTGAATACTCGGCAGGGTATAATGGCTACACCTTC.

This clonotype was observed at least ten times. The chain employs TRBV29-1 and TRBJ2-3, with TRBD1 as a possible D gene (6 bases). The CDR3 length is 17 residues. CDR1 and CDR2 (germline): SQVTM, ANQGSEA. V was pared by 6 bases and J by 1 base, with 23 bases between. The CDR3 DNA reads TGCAGCGTGATTGGATGGGGGCTAGGGTTGGGCACAGATACGCAGTATTTT. It yields the protein CSVIGWGLGLGTDTQYF.

As regards this clonotype: The CDR3 ends on some other residue instead of the conserved phenylalanine or tryptophan, so this is likely a read error. The rearrangement joins TRBV19 to TRBJ2-3; tentative D call: TRBD2 (5 bases). The CDR3 is 16 amino acids. The germline gives CDR1 LNHDA, CDR2 SQIVND (reference sequence). V lost 3 bases to trimming and J lost 4 bases, with 17 bases between them. As DNA, the CDR3 is TGTGCCAGTAGTATCCTCAGCGGAGCAGTCCCAGATACGCAGTATTAT. Translating gives CASSILSGAVPDTQYY.